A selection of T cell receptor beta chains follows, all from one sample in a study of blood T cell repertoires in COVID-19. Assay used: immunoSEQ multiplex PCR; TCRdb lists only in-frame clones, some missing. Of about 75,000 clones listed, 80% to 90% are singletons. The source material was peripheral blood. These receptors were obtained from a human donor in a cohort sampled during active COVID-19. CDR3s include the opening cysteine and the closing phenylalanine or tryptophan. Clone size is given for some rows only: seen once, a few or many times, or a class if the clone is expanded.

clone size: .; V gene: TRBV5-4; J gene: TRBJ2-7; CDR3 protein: CASSSKKLADLCEQYF
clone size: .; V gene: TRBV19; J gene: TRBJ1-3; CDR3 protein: CASSDRGILSGNTIYF
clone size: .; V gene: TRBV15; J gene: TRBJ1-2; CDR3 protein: CATGRETGYGYTF
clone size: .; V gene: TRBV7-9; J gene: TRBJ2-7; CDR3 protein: CASSQGSYEQYF
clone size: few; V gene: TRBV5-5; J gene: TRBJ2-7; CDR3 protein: CASSLDRGETYEQYF
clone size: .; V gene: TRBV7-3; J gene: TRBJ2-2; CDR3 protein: CASSAGGAGTGELFF
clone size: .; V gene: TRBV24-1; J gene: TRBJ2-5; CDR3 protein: CATSDAAAPQETQYF
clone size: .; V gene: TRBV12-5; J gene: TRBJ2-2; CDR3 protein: CASGLSGLPTGELFF
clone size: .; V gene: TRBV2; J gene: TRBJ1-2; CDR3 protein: CASSLQGANYGYTF
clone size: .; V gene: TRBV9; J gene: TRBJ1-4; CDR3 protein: CASSVVNRITNEKLFF